Ten or more counts support the clone carrying this TCR beta chain. The data stem from a study of T-cell reconstitution after alpha-beta-depleted transplantation in children. The TCRbeta library was prepared with unique molecular identifiers. MiXCR, applied by TCRdb to the PCR reads, yields one record per CDR3 protein. The table shows a few hundred thousand distinct CDR3 sequences, with roughly a tenth occurring only once. The CDR3 runs 16 residues. Trimming removed 7 bases from V and 2 bases from J, with 18 bases in between. Germline V gene lookup returns CDR1 MNHNS and CDR2 SASEGT. This chain uses TRBV6-1 with TRBJ1-3; tentatively, D is TRBD1 (6 bases). The sequence was obtained from a human donor who donated a stem cell graft to a child with SCID. This material consisted of PBMCs from the stem cell graft donor, taken from the stem cell graft. CDR3 protein: CASTPTRGATGNTIYF. The CDR3 DNA is TGTGCCAGCACTCCCACCCGGGGGGCGACTGGAAACACCATATATTTT.